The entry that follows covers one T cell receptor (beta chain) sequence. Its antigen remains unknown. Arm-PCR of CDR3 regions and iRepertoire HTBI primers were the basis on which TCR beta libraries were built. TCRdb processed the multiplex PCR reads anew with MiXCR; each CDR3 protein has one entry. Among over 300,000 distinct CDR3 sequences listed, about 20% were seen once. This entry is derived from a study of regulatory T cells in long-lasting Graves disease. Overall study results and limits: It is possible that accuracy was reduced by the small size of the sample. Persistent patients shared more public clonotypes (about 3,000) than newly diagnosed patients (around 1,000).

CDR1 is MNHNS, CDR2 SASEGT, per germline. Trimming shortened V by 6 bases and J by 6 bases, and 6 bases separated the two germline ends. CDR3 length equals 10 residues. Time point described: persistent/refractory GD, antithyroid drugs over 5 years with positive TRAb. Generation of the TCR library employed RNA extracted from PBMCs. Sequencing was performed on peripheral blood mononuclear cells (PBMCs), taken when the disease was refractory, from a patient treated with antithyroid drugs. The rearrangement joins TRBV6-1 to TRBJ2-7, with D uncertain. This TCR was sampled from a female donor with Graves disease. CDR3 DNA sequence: TGTGCCAGCAGACTTACCGAGCAGTACTTC. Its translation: CASRLTEQYF.